This T cell receptor (beta chain) originates from a study of blood T cell repertoires in COVID-19. Study-wide context: T cells, B-cell-depleted T cells, or PBMCs provided the cDNA or gDNA that served as material.

As handled by the study authors: Cell counts per sample came from amplifying reference gene primers. Profiled with immunoSEQ multiplex PCR; TCRdb holds only in-frame clones, not every one. Clone size and the V and J calls come from that table; the DNA yielded D and trimming. The sample yields a few hundred thousand clones, about 85% seen once. Source material: peripheral blood. The clonotype was recovered from a middle-aged man with acute or convalescent COVID-19.

The CDR3 coding sequence is TGTGCCAGCAGTTTGTATGTCGGACAGAAAAATGAAAAACTGTTTTTT. It translates to CASSLYVGQKNEKLFF. V is TRBV28 and J is TRBJ1-4; weak D call: TRBD1 (6 bases). The CDR3 consists of 16 residues. Germline V gene data show CDR1 as MDHEN and CDR2 as SYDVKM. V lost 3 bases and J 5 bases, leaving 16 bases between the germline ends.